Following are 30 T cell receptor beta chains from one sample sequenced in a study of T cells in Graves' hyperthyroidism and ophthalmopathy. The CDR3 regions of TCR beta were amplified from RNA transcripts. TCR CDR3 underwent first-round RT-PCR with the HTBI primer set. TCRdb fed the multiplex PCR reads into MiXCR, producing one record per CDR3 protein. The sample has roughly 560,000 distinct CDR3 sequences, 14% to 15% seen once; the top ten hold 4% to 5.5%. The sequenced sample consisted of blood. Every receptor here comes from a woman in her thirties or forties with Graves' ophthalmopathy.

The genes are TRBV27 and TRBJ2-7; either TRBD1 or TRBD2 may supply D (6 bases each). CDR1 is MNHEY, CDR2 SMNVEV, per germline (reference sequence). The CDR3 is 12 amino acids. The V end was cut by 10 bases, the J end by 2 bases, with 12 bases between. The CDR3 spells CATARGPYEQYF. The CDR3, as DNA: TGTGCCACTGCCCGGGGGCCCTACGAGCAGTACTTC.

This clonotype was counted many times. This rearrangement joins TRBV10-1 to TRBJ1-1, with 8 bases aligning to TRBD1. Trimming took 3 bases from V and 4 from J; bases not matched to a gene: 7. Germline loops: CDR1 WNHNN, CDR2 SYGVQD (reference sequence). CDR3 length: 15 residues. The CDR3 nucleotides read TGCGCCAGCAGTGAAAGGACAGGGACGGGCACTGAAGCTTTCTTT. It encodes CASSERTGTGTEAFF.

This clonotype was detected ten times or more. The V gene is TRBV28, the J gene TRBJ1-5, with TRBD1 identical over 8 bases. V shed 5 bases, J shed 7 bases, and the junction held 4 bases outside the gene matches. The CDR3 sequence is 13 residues long. Germline V lookup: CDR1 MDHEN, CDR2 SYDVKM. CDR3 bases: TGTGCCAGCAGTATAGGGGACAGGCAGCCCCAGCATTTT. This gives the protein CASSIGDRQPQHF.

Remarks on this clonotype: This may be a read error: a much more frequent sequence differs by one nucleotide. The CDR3 sequence is CSADPLAGGRDAQYF. The CDR3 nucleotides are TGCAGTGCTGACCCCCTAGCGGGAGGAAGAGATGCGCAGTATTTT. The rearrangement links TRBV20-1 to TRBJ2-3; 11 bases agree with TRBD2. Looked up from germline, CDR1 is DFQATT and CDR2 is SNEGSKA (reference sequence). The CDR3 sequence is 15 residues long.

Written as DNA, the CDR3 is TGTGCCAGCAAAGCGGGAGAATCCTACGAGCAGTACTTC. Translating gives CASKAGESYEQYF. The rearrangement links TRBV27 to TRBJ2-7, with 8 bases aligning to TRBD2. The germline V gene has CDR1 MNHEY and CDR2 SMNVEV (reference sequence). This CDR3 spans 13 amino acids. The ends lost 7 bases at V and 1 base at J; junction bases unmatched: 3.

This clonotype has ten or more counts. The rearrangement joins TRBV20-1 to TRBJ2-5, with 9 bases identical to TRBD1. Trimming cost V 3 bases and J 4 bases; bases outside gene matches: 9. The CDR3 spans 15 residues. Per germline, CDR1 DFQATT and CDR2 SNEGSKA (reference sequence). The CDR3 bases are TGCAGTGCTAGCGGTCTGCCGGGACAGGGAGAGACCCAGTACTTC. Protein sequence: CSASGLPGQGETQYF.

A few counts support this clonotype. The chain combines TRBV7-9 with TRBJ2-5, with 8 bases fitting TRBD2. Trimming cost V 5 bases and J 5 bases; bases outside gene matches: 7. Looked up from germline, CDR1 is SEHNR and CDR2 is FQNEAQ (reference sequence). The CDR3 is 14 amino acids. CDR3 sequence (DNA): TGTGCCAGCAGCCCGGGCGGGGGGTCGGAGACCCAGTACTTC. Translated: CASSPGGGSETQYF. Full variable domain (rest looked up from reference TRBV7-9 and TRBJ2-5): DTGVSQNPRHKITKRGQNVTFRCDPISEHNRLYWYRQTLGQGPEFLTYFQNEAQLEKSRLLSDRFSAERPKGSFSTLEIQRTEQGDSAMYLCASSPGGGSETQYFGPGTRLLVL.

In this sample, this clonotype turned up a few times. CDR3 loop: CASSYSLSKLGASSPLHF. CDR3 bases: TGTGCCAGCAGTTACTCCCTCTCGAAGTTAGGAGCTAGTTCACCCCTCCACTTT. The gene calls are TRBV6-5 and TRBJ1-6; no clear D. Looked up from germline, CDR1 is MNHEY and CDR2 is SVGAGI. The CDR3 contains 18 residues. Trimming removed 0 bases at V and 9 bases at J, with 21 bases between.

This clonotype was seen repeatedly, ten times or more. The V gene is TRBV27, the J gene TRBJ2-2; D is possibly TRBD1 (5 bases). This CDR3 is 13 amino acids long. Trimming cost V 11 bases and J 0 bases, with 10 bases left between them. Germline V lookup: CDR1 MNHEY, CDR2 SMNVEV (reference sequence). CDR3 loop: CASLGPNTGELFF. CDR3 sequence (DNA): TGTGCCTCATTGGGGCCGAACACCGGGGAGCTGTTTTTT.

J is TRBJ2-7 and V is TRBV28; D uncertain. CDR1 and CDR2 (germline): MDHEN, SYDVKM. V was trimmed by 9 bases and J by 3 bases, leaving 18 bases between them. The CDR3 has 14 amino acids. CDR3: CASIPSGLSYEQYF. The DNA for the CDR3 is TGTGCCAGTATCCCCTCCGGGCTTAGCTACGAGCAGTACTTC.

Remarks on this clonotype: A clone one base away is much larger, so this may be a read error. The chain is built from TRBV20-1 and TRBJ2-7; 9 nucleotides line up with TRBD1. CDR1 is DFQATT and CDR2 is SNEGSKA in the germline V gene (reference sequence). This CDR3 comprises 14 residues. J lost 3 bases, V lost 5 bases, and 8 bases had no gene match. CDR3 loop: CSAGVEDRGYEQYF. For the CDR3, the DNA is TGCAGTGCTGGAGTTGAGGACAGGGGCTACGAGCAGTACTTC.

This clonotype was detected ten times or more. The chain combines TRBV6-2 or TRBV6-3 with TRBJ1-6; D ambiguous. Germline values: CDR1 MNHEY, CDR2 SVGEGT. Between the trimmed V and J ends, which lost 5 bases and 0 bases, there was a span of 11 bases. CDR3 length: 16 residues. The CDR3 nucleotides read TGTGCCAGCAGTCCGGCCGCAAGCTCCTATAATTCACCCCTCCACTTT. Translating gives CASSPAASSYNSPLHF.

This clonotype was observed many times. J is TRBJ1-5 and V is TRBV6-1; tentatively, D is TRBD1 (5 bases). The germline V gene has CDR1 MNHNS and CDR2 SASEGT. This CDR3 is 16 amino acids long. The V gene lost 4 bases and the J gene lost 5 bases, with 18 bases spanning the gap. CDR3 region: CASSVGGLRADQPQHF. The CDR3 DNA reads TGTGCCAGCAGTGTGGGGGGTTTGAGGGCGGATCAGCCCCAGCATTTT.

This clonotype was detected many times. CDR3 nucleotide sequence: TGCGCCAGCAGTGAGTGGGACGGGAGTGAAGCTTTCTTT. Amino acids: CASSEWDGSEAFF. This rearrangement joins TRBV10-2 to TRBJ1-1, with TRBD1 as a possible D gene (5 bases). The germline V and J ends were trimmed by 1 base and 7 bases, with 10 bases remaining between them. There are 13 residues in the CDR3. Germline loops: CDR1 WSHSY, CDR2 SAAADI.

The chain employs TRBV6-1 and TRBJ2-6; D unclear. The germline V and J ends were trimmed by 7 bases and 1 base, with 11 bases remaining between them. Germline loops: CDR1 MNHNS, CDR2 SASEGT. CDR3 length: 15 residues. The CDR3 sequence: CASKLTRSGANVLTF. Written as DNA, the CDR3 is TGTGCCAGCAAATTGACAAGATCTGGGGCCAACGTCCTGACTTTC.

There are many counts of this clonotype. For the CDR3, the DNA is TGTGCCAGCAGTACCAGGTCCCAGGGCCTCACTGAAGCTTTCTTT. It is translated as CASSTRSQGLTEAFF. J is TRBJ1-1 and V is TRBV27; D perhaps matches TRBD1 (5 bases). The CDR3 has 15 residues. Trimming removed 5 bases from V and 4 bases from J, with 17 bases in between. Germline-derived CDR1 and CDR2 are MNHEY and SMNVEV (reference sequence).

This clonotype was seen many times. The chain joins TRBV20-1 to TRBJ2-5; D is unclear. V was shortened by 4 bases and J by 5 bases, with 17 bases between the two germline ends. CDR1 is DFQATT, CDR2 SNEGSKA, per germline (reference sequence). The CDR3 length is 14 residues. CDR3 loop: CSATLLTEQETQYF. CDR3 nucleotide sequence: TGCAGTGCTACCCTTCTTACGGAGCAGGAGACCCAGTACTTC.

This clonotype showed up many times. The rearrangement uses TRBV6-1 and TRBJ2-5; D gene ambiguous. This CDR3 comprises 12 residues. Germline V gene sequence: CDR1 MNHNS, CDR2 SASEGT. Trimming took off 7 bases at V and 2 bases at J, with 8 bases between the two ends. The DNA for the CDR3 is TGTGCCAGCATGGAGAGTCAAGAGACCCAGTACTTC. Translating it yields CASMESQETQYF.

The chain has TRBV11-3 and TRBJ2-2, with D perhaps matching TRBD1 or TRBD2 (5 bases each). This CDR3 spans 13 amino acids. Trimming removed 9 bases from V and 6 bases from J, with 14 bases in between. Per the germline V gene, CDR1 is SGHNT and CDR2 is YENEEA. DNA of the CDR3: TGTGCCAGGGGGGAGCCGAAATCCGGGGAGCTGTTTTTT. Translating it yields CARGEPKSGELFF. Looking up the rest from reference TRBV11-3 and TRBJ2-2 gives the full variable domain: EAGVVQSPRYKIIEKKQPVAFWCNPISGHNTLYWYLQNLGQGPELLIRYENEEAVDDSQLPKDRFSAERLKGVDSTLKIQPAELGDSAVYLCARGEPKSGELFFGEGSRLTVL.

This clonotype was seen at least ten times. V usage is TRBV28 and J usage is TRBJ1-6; a weak D match, TRBD1 (5 bases). The CDR3 totals 17 residues. Germline-derived CDR1 and CDR2 are MDHEN and SYDVKM. V was shortened by 4 bases and J by 2 bases, with 15 bases between the two germline ends. The DNA for the CDR3 is TGTGCCAGCAGTTCGAATAAGGGGTCTCCCTATAATTCACCCCTCCACTTT. Its translation: CASSSNKGSPYNSPLHF.

This clonotype was counted many times. The chain carries TRBV14 and TRBJ1-1; D is possibly TRBD1 (5 bases). V was shortened by 4 bases and J by 4 bases, with 13 bases between the two germline ends. Per germline, CDR1 SGHDN and CDR2 FVKESK. The CDR3 contains 14 residues. The CDR3 bases are TGTGCCAGCAGCCCCCAGGGTGGGGTCACTGAAGCTTTCTTT. Its translation: CASSPQGGVTEAFF.

This clonotype turned up a few times. This sequence joins TRBV11-2 and TRBJ2-5; 14 nucleotides align to TRBD2. The CDR3 consists of 18 residues. Trimming removed 0 bases from V and 7 bases from J; junction bases left unmatched: 10. Looked up from germline, CDR1 is SGHAT and CDR2 is FQNNGV. In DNA, the CDR3 is TGTGCCAGCAGCTTAGATCTGGGACTAGCGGGAGTACAGGGGACCCAGTACTTC. Translation gives CASSLDLGLAGVQGTQYF.

This clonotype is a singleton in its sample. This chain links TRBV6-2 or TRBV6-3 with TRBJ2-7, with 10 bases aligning to TRBD1. V lost 4 bases and J lost 5; bases outside the gene matches: 8. Germline-derived CDR1 and CDR2 are MNHEY and SVGEGT. This CDR3 has 15 amino acids. The CDR3 coding sequence is TGTGCCAGCAGTTCCTCCGGGACAGGGGTGAACGAGCAGTACTTC. It encodes CASSSSGTGVNEQYF.

This clonotype has a count of ten or more. V and J are TRBV20-1 and TRBJ1-2; 9 bases agree with TRBD1. V shed 6 bases and J 0 bases; nucleotides not matched to a gene: 2. The CDR3 extends over 13 amino acids. CDR1 and CDR2 (germline): DFQATT, SNEGSKA (reference sequence). CDR3 nucleotides: TGCAGTGCAAGACAGGGGGCTAACTATGGCTACACCTTC. Translated, it gives CSARQGANYGYTF.

This clonotype was seen many times. This chain joins TRBV6-5 and TRBJ2-7, with a weak D call TRBD2 (6 bases). CDR1 is MNHEY, CDR2 SVGAGI, per germline. This CDR3 contains 16 residues. V lost 4 bases and J lost 0, with 16 bases in between. The CDR3 bases are TGTGCCAGCAGTTCCAGGAGGGACGGAAACTCCTACGAGCAGTACTTC. It encodes CASSSRRDGNSYEQYF.

This clonotype was observed at least ten times. The chain carries TRBV4-1 and TRBJ1-5; D ambiguous. The CDR3 consists of 16 residues. Trimming took off 8 bases at V and 0 bases at J, with 17 bases between the two ends. CDR1 is MGHRA and CDR2 is YSYEKL in the germline V gene. CDR3 DNA: TGCGCCAGCTCCCTACGACTTGGAGATAGCAATCAGCCCCAGCATTTT. It yields the protein CASSLRLGDSNQPQHF.

V gene TRBV3-1 combines with J gene TRBJ2-7; weak D call: TRBD2 (5 bases). V was clipped by 4 bases and J by 3 bases, with 19 bases between them. The CDR3 runs to 16 residues. From germline, CDR1 is LGHDT and CDR2 YNNKEL (reference sequence). CDR3 DNA sequence: TGTGCCAGCAGCCTACGACAACTCCGCGAGGGCTACGAGCAGTACTTC. This sequence encodes CASSLRQLREGYEQYF.

In its sample, this clonotype was seen many times. The rearrangement joins TRBV7-8 to TRBJ2-5; 7 nucleotides line up with TRBD2. The junction had 2 bases not matched to a gene; V was cut back by 4 bases and J by 3 bases. The CDR3 contains 13 residues. Germline CDR1 reads SGHVS; CDR2 reads FQNEAQ. This chain's CDR3 is CASSSSGKETQYF. The CDR3 nucleotides are TGTGCCAGCAGCTCTAGCGGAAAAGAGACCCAGTACTTC.

This clonotype was seen a handful of times. The rearrangement joins TRBV6-2 or TRBV6-3 to TRBJ2-5; D call uncertain. V gave up 2 bases and J gave up 4 bases, with 8 bases separating them. Germline loops: CDR1 MNHEY, CDR2 SVGEGT. The CDR3 sequence is 13 residues long. CDR3 bases: TGTGCCAGCAGTTACCAACCTCCAGAGACCCAGTACTTC. Protein product: CASSYQPPETQYF.

The V call is TRBV20-1, the J call TRBJ2-7, with 13 bases aligning to TRBD2. V lost 6 bases and J lost 6; bases outside the gene matches: 8. The germline gives CDR1 DFQATT, CDR2 SNEGSKA (reference sequence). This CDR3 spans 14 amino acids. CDR3 bases: TGCAGTGCCCGGACTAGCGGGAGTCCAAGCGAGCAGTACTTC. It specifies CSARTSGSPSEQYF.